Included here is one T cell receptor (beta chain) sequence, with context. Germline V CDR1 and CDR2: MNHNS, SASEGT. V was shortened by 1 base and J by 4 bases, with 11 bases between the two germline ends. The CDR3 totals 15 residues. The record originates from a study of blood T cell repertoires in COVID-19. At the level of the study: COVID-19 samples collected from the United States, Italy and Spain covered acute and convalescent phases. From T cells, B-cell-depleted T cells, or PBMCs came the material, which was cDNA or gDNA.

As handled by the study authors: It was from reference gene primer amplification that nucleated cell counts were estimated. Here immunoSEQ multiplex PCR was the method, and the copy in TCRdb shows in-frame clones only, minus some. That table supplies the V and J calls and clone size; D and trimming were determined from the DNA. The sample yields around 140,000 clones, 80% to 90% seen once. Sequenced: peripheral blood. The chain employs TRBV6-1 and TRBJ1-5; D gene unclear. The receptor was derived from a woman aged 55-69 years with acute or convalescent COVID-19. This CDR3 is CASSEEGSWNQPQHF. The CDR3 nucleotides are TGTGCCAGCAGTGAAGAAGGGAGTTGGAATCAGCCCCAGCATTTT.